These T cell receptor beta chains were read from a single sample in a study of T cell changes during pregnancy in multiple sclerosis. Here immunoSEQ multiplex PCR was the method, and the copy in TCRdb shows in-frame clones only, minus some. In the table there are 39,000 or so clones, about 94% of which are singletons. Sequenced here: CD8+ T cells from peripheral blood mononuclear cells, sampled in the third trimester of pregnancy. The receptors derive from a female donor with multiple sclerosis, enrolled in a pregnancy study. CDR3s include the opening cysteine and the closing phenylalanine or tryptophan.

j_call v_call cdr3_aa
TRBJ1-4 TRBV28 CASSPWGGTNEKLFF
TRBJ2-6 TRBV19 CASSILTAGTSGRSTGANVLTF
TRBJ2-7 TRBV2 CATIPFAGAYEQYF
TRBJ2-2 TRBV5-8 CASSLLDRGTGELFF
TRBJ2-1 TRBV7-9 CASSDPSGRRRGNEQFF
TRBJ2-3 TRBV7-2 CASSLRQGRSAGHTQYF
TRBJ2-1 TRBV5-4 CASSESGGGEQFF
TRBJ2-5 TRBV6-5 CASSYGGQYQETQYF
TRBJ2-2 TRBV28 CASSLSGRTNTGELFF
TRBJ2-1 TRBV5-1 CASSLDLAGAYNEQFF
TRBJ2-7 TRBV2 CASSEGDSQLYEQYF
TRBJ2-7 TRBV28 CASSPRTSGNTYEQYF
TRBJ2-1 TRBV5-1 CASSLFSYNEQFF
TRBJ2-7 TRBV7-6 CASSLRPGGYFEQYF
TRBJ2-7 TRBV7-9 CASSPKTGERYEQYF
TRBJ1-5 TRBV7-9 CASSDGQARNQPQHF
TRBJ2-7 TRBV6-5 CASSLAGGNEQYF
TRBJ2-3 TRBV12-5 CASGTSKDTQYF
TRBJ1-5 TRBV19 CASSIASRGRDQPQHF
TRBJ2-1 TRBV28 CATGREYNEQFF
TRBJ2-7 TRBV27 CASSLTGGDVYYEQYF
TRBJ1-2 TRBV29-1 CSVEDLAPEPGQGPNYGYTF
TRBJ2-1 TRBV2 CASRDINNEQFF
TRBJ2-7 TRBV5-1 CASSDSVGVYEQYF
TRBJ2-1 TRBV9 CASSATKGHPQNNEQFF
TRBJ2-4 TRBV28 CASMPYSKNIQYF
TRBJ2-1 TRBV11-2 CASSKTSGPSGRYEQFF
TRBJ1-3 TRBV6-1 CASSEGAGYSGNTIYF
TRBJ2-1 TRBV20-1 CSANLGGEQFF
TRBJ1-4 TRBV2 CASSEAGQVNEKLFF
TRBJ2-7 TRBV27 CASSFPGQGIYEQYF
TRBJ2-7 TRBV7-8 CASVASGTASYEQYF
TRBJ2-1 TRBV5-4 CASSPLGGAEQFF
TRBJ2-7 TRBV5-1 CASSLWGEDEQYF
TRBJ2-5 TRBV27 CASSRQGNRRQETQYF
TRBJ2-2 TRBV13 CASGPGLLNTGELFF
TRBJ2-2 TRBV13 CASTLGTSGTNTGELFF
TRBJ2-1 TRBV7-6 CASSATLAGAPLGKQFF
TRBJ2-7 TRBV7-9 CASSFTESYEQYF
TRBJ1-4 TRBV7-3 CASSLVGRGYEKLFF
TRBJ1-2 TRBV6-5 CASSYRRALWGYTF
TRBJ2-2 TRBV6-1 CASSESLRSFVWAFTGELFF
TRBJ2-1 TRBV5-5 CASSSGPGDPNNEQFF
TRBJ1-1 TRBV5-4 CASSLSGSLNTEAFF
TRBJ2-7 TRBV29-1 CSVVQGNYEQYF